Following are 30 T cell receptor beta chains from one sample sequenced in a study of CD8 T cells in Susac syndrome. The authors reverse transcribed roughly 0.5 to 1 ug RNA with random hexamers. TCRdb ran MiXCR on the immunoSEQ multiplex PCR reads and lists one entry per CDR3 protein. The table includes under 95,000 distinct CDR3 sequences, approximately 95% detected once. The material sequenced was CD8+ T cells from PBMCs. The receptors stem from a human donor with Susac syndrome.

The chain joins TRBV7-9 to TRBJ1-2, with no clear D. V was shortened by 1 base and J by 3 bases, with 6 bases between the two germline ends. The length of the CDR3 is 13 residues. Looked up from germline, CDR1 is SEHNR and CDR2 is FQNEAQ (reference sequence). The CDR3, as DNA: TGTGCCAGCAGCTTAGGGCAGGACTATGGCTACACCTTC. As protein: CASSLGQDYGYTF.

In nucleotides, the CDR3 is TGCGCCAGCAGCCAACCGAATTCGGGGACAGTCAATGAAAAACTGTTTTTT. This encodes CASSQPNSGTVNEKLFF. The chain combines TRBV4-1 with TRBJ1-4; 7 positions agree with TRBD1. In germline, CDR1 is MGHRA, CDR2 YSYEKL. There are 17 residues in the CDR3. The trim removed 2 bases at V and 5 bases at J, leaving 11 bases unmatched.

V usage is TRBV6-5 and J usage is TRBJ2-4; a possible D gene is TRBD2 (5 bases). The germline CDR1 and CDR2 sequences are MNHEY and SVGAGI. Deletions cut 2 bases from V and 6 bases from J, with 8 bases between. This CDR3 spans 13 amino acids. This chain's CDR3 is CASSYGSGNIQYF. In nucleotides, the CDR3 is TGTGCCAGCAGTTACGGCAGCGGAAACATTCAGTACTTC.

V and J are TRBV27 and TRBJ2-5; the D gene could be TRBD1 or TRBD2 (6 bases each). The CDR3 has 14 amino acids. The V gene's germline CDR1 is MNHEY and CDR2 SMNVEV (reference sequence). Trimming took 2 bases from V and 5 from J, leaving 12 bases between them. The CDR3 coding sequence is TGTGCCAGCAGTTTAGTAGGGGGGTGGGAGACCCAGTACTTC. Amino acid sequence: CASSLVGGWETQYF.

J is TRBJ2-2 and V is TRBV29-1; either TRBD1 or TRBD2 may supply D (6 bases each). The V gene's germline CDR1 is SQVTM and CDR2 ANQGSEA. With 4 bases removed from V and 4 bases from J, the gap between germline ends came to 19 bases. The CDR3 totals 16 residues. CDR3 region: CSVVSEGGKGTGELFF. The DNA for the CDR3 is TGCAGCGTTGTATCTGAGGGGGGCAAGGGCACCGGGGAGCTGTTTTTT.

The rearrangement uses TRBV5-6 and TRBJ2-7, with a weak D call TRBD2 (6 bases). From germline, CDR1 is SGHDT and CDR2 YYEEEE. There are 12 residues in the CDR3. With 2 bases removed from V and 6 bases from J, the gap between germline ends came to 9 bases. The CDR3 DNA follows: TGTGCCAGCAGCTTCGGGGGTCTCGAGCAGTACTTC. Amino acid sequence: CASSFGGLEQYF.

This chain's CDR3 is CASSFGQGIGKLFF. The CDR3 region has the DNA TGTGCCAGCAGCTTCGGTCAGGGGATTGGAAAACTGTTTTTT. The V call is TRBV5-6, the J call TRBJ1-4; a weak D match, TRBD1 (6 bases). This CDR3 contains 14 residues. Per the germline V gene, CDR1 is SGHDT and CDR2 is YYEEEE. Trimming took off 2 bases at V and 10 bases at J, with 15 bases between the two ends.

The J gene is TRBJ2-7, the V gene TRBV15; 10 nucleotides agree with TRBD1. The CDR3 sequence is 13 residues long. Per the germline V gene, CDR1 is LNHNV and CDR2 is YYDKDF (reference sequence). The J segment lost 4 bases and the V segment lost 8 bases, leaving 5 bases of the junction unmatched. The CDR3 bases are TGTGCCACCGCGAGACAGGGGGCTTACGAGCAGTACTTC. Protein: CATARQGAYEQYF.

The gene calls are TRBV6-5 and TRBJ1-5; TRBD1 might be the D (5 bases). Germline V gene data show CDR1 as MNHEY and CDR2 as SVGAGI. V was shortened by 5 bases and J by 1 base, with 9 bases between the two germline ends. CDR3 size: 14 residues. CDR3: CASSLYRSNQPQHF. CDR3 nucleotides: TGTGCCAGCAGTCTCTACAGGAGCAATCAGCCCCAGCATTTT.

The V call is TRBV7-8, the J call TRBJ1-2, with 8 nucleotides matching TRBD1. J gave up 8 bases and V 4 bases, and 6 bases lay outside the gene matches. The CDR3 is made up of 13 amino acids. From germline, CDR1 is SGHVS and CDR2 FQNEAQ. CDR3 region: CASSSDRGGGYTF. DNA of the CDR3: TGTGCCAGCAGCTCTGACAGGGGAGGAGGCTACACCTTC.

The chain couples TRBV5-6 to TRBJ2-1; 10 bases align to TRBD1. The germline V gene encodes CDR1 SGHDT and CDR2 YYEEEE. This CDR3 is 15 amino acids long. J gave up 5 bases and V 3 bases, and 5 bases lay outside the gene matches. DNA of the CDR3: TGTGCCAGCAGCTCGGGACAGGGGACTAACAATGAGCAGTTCTTC. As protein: CASSSGQGTNNEQFF.

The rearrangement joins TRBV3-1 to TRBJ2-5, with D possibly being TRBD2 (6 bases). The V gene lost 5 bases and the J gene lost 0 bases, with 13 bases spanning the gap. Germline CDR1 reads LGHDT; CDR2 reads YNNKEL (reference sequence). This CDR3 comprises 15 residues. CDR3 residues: CASSNPGEYQETQYF. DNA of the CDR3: TGTGCCAGCAGCAACCCGGGGGAGTACCAAGAGACCCAGTACTTC.

Written as DNA, the CDR3 is TGTGCCAGCAGCTTGTGGACCCAGGGCACTGAAGCTTTCTTT. Protein sequence: CASSLWTQGTEAFF. The V call is TRBV5-4, the J call TRBJ1-1; TRBD1 is a possible D gene (5 bases). There are 14 residues in the CDR3. Trimming shortened V by 1 base and J by 4 bases, and 11 bases separated the two germline ends. Germline CDR1 and CDR2: SGHNT and YYREEE (reference sequence).

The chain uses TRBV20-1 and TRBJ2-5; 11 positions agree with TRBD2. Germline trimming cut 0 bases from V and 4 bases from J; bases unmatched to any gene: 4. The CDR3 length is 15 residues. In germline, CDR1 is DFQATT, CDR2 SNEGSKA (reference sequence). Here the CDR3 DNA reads TGCAGTGCTAGAGAACTAGCGGGAGACTCAGAGACCCAGTACTTC. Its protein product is CSARELAGDSETQYF.

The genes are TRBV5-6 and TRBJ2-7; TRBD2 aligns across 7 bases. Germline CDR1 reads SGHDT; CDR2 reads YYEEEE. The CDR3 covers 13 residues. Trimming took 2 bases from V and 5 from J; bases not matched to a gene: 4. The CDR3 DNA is TGTGCCAGCAGCTTCGGCGGGAGCCACGAGCAGTACTTC. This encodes CASSFGGSHEQYF.

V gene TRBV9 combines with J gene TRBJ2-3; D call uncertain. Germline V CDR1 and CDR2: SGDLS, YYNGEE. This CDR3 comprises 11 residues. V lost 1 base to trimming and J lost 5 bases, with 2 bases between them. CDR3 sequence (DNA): TGTGCCAGCAGCGTAAGAGATACGCAGTATTTT. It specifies CASSVRDTQYF.

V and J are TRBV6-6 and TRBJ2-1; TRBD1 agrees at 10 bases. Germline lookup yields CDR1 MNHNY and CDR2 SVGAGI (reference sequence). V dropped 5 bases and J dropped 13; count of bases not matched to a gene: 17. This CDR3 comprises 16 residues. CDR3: CASSSPGQGPTNEQFF. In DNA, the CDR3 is TGTGCCAGCAGTAGCCCGGGACAGGGGCCCACCAACGAACAGTTCTTC.

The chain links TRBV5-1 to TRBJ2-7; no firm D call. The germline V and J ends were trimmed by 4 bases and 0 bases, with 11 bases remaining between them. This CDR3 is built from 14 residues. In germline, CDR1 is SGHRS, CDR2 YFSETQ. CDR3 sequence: CASSGSPSSYEQYF. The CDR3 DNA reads TGCGCCAGCAGCGGTAGTCCGAGCTCCTACGAGCAGTACTTC. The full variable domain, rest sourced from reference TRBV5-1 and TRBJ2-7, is KAGVTQTPRYLIKTRGQQVTLSCSPISGHRSVSWYQQTPGQGLQFLFEYFSETQRNKGNFPGRFSGRQFSNSRSEMNVSTLELGDSALYLCASSGSPSSYEQYFGPGTRLTVT.

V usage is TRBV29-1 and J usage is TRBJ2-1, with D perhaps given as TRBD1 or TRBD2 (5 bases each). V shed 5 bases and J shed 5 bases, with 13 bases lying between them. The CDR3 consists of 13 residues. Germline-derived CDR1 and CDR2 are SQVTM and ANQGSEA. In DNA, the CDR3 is TGCAGCGTTCCGGGACCCTGCCACAATGAGCAGTTCTTC. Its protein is CSVPGPCHNEQFF.

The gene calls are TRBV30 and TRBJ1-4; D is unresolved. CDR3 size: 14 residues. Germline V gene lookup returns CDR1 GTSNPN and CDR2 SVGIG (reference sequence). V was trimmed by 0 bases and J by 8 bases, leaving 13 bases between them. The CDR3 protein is CAWSVTLLGEKLFF. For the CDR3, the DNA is TGTGCCTGGAGTGTAACCCTGTTAGGGGAAAAACTGTTTTTT.

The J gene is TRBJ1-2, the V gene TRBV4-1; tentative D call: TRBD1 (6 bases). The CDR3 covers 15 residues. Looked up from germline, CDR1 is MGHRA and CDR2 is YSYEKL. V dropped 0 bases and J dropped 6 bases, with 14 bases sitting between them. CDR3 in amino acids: CASSQEPDRLNGYTF. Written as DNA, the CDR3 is TGCGCCAGCAGCCAAGAGCCGGACAGACTCAATGGCTACACCTTC.

The CDR3 region is CASSQEGTGEGQETQYF. As DNA, the CDR3 is TGTGCCAGCAGCCAAGAAGGTACGGGGGAAGGCCAAGAGACCCAGTACTTC. The rearrangement links TRBV3-1 to TRBJ2-5, with a weak D call TRBD2 (6 bases). The CDR3 has 17 residues. With 0 bases removed from V and 1 base from J, the gap between germline ends came to 15 bases. In germline, CDR1 is LGHDT, CDR2 YNNKEL (reference sequence).

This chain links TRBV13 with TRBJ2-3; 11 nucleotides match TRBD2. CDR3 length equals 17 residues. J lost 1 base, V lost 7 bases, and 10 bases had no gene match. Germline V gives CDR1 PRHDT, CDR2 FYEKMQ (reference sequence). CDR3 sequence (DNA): TGTGCCAGCACCCTTGGTTATAGCGGGAGGGGCACAGATACGCAGTATTTT. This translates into CASTLGYSGRGTDTQYF.

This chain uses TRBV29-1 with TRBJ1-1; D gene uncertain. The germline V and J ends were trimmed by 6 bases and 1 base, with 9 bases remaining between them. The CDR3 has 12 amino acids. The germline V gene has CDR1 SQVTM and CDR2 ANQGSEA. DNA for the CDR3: TGCAGCGTCCTAACAGAGAACACTGAAGCTTTCTTT. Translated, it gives CSVLTENTEAFF.

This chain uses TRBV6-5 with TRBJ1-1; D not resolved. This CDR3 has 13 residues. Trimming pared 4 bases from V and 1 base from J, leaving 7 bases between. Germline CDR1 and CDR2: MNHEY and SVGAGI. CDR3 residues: CASSLVQNTEAFF. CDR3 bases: TGTGCCAGCAGTTTAGTACAGAACACTGAAGCTTTCTTT.

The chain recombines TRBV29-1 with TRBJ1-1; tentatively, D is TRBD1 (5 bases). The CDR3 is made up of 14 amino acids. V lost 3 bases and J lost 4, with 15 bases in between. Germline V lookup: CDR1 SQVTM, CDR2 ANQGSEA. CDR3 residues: CSVEVAGERTEAFF. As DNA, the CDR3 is TGCAGCGTTGAGGTGGCGGGGGAACGCACTGAAGCTTTCTTT.

The CDR3 sequence: CSAYSGSSYEQYF. The CDR3 DNA sequence: TGCAGTGCTTATAGCGGTAGCTCCTACGAGCAGTACTTC. This chain connects TRBV20-1 to TRBJ2-7; possible D gene TRBD2, 6 bases. The CDR3 sequence is 13 residues long. Trimming took off 5 bases at V and 0 bases at J, with 11 bases between the two ends. Germline V gene data show CDR1 as DFQATT and CDR2 as SNEGSKA (reference sequence).

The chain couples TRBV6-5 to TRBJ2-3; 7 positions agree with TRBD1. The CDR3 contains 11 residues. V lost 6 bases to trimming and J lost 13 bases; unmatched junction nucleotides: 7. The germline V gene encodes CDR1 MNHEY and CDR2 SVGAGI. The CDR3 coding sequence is TGTGCCAGCAGCGATACAGGGGACAAGTATTTT. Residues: CASSDTGDKYF.

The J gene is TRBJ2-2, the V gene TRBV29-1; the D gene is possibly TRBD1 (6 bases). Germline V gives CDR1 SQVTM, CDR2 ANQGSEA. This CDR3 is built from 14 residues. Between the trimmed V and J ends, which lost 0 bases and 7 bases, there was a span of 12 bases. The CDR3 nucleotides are TGCAGCGTTGAAGATTTAGGGGGTGACGGGGAGCTGTTTTTT. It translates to CSVEDLGGDGELFF.

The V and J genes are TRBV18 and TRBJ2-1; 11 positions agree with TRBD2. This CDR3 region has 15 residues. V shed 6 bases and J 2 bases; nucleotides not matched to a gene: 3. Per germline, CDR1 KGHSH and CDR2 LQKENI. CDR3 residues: CASSPTSGTYNEQFF. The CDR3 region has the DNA TGTGCCAGCTCGCCGACTAGCGGGACCTACAATGAGCAGTTCTTC.